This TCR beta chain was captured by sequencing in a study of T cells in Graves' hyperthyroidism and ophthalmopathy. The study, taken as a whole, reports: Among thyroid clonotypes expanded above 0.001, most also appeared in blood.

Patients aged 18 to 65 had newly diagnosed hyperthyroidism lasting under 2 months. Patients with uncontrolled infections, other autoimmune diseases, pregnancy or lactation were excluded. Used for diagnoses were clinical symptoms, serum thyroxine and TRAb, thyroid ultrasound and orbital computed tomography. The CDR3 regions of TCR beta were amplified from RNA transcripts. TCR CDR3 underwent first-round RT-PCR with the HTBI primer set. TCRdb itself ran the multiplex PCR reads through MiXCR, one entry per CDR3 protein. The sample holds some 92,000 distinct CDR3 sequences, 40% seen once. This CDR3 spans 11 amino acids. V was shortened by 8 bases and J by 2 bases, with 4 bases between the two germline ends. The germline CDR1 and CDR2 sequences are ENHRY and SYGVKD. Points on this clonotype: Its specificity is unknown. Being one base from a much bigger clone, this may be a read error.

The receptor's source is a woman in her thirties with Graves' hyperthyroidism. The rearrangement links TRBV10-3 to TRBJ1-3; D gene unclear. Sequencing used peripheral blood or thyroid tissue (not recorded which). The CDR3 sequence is CAIAAGNTIYF. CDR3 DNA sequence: TGTGCCATCGCGGCTGGAAACACCATATATTTT.